This T cell receptor (beta chain) was captured in a study of Graves' ophthalmopathy and Graves' hyperthyroidism. At the level of the study: Hyperthyroidism qualified as stable when ophthalmopathy did not develop within 18 months of follow-up.

Reliance was placed on clinical symptoms, serum thyroxine, TRAb, thyroid ultrasound and orbital computed tomography for diagnosis. This clonotype was seen more than once but under ten times. Its antigen is undetermined. The ends lost 4 bases at V and 6 bases at J; junction bases unmatched: 10. The CDR3 consists of 15 residues. Scientists amplified the TCR beta CDR3 regions from RNA transcripts. First-round RT-PCR with HTBI primers preceded a second-round multiplex PCR. TCRdb recomputed calls from the multiplex PCR reads with MiXCR, one row per CDR3 protein. The profile shows 500,000 to 700,000 distinct CDR3 sequences, about 35% of them singletons. Notes on the study in general: Sensitivity reached 70.59% and specificity approximately 72% when the model predicted ophthalmopathy progression. In separating ophthalmopathy from stable hyperthyroidism, a 13-signature model achieved 85% to 90% sensitivity and 81.08% specificity.

The sequence came from an adult man with Graves' hyperthyroidism. The rearrangement uses TRBV12-3 or TRBV12-4 and TRBJ2-3; TRBD2 matches 7 bases. The sample was peripheral blood or thyroid tissue (not recorded which). CDR3 DNA sequence: TGTGCCAGCAGTTATCTGTCGGGGGGACGGGATACGCAGTATTTT. Amino acids: CASSYLSGGRDTQYF.